This T cell receptor beta chain derives from a study of neurological immune-mediated disorders. Findings and caveats of the study: With the multiple sclerosis repertoire cluster, none of the clinical or MRI features showed an association. HTLV-1-associated myelopathy had the most TCR clonal expansion, and multiple sclerosis had the least, less than healthy controls.

V dropped 5 bases and J dropped 0 bases, with 2 bases sitting between them. This CDR3 has 11 amino acids. The germline gives CDR1 DFQATT, CDR2 SNEGSKA (reference sequence). TCRdb independently ran MiXCR on the 5' RACE reads; one entry per CDR3 protein. Among 84,000 or so distinct CDR3 sequences listed, around 4.7% were seen once. The sample holds many counts of this clonotype. Its antigen is as yet unknown. Specified time point: longitudinal time-point 3. Sequencing was carried out using PBMCs. The TCR sequence derives from an older woman with multiple sclerosis. The chain joins TRBV20-1 to TRBJ2-1; D unresolved. The CDR3, as DNA: TGCAGTGCTGACTCCTACAATGAGCAGTTCTTC. Amino acids: CSADSYNEQFF.